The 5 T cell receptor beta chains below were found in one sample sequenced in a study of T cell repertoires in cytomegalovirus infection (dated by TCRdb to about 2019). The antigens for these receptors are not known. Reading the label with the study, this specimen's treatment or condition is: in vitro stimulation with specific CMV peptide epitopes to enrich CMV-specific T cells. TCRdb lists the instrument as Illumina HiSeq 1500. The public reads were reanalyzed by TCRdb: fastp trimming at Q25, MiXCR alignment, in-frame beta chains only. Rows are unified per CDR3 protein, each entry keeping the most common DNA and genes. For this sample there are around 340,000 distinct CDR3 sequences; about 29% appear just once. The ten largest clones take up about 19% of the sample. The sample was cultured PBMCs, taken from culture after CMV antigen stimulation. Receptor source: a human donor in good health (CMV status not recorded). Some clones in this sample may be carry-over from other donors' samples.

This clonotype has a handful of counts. Here the CDR3 reads CASSPTGNSGNTIYF. In DNA form, the CDR3 reads TGTGCCAGCAGCCCGACAGGGAACTCTGGAAACACCATATATTTT. This chain connects TRBV6-1 to TRBJ1-3, with 7 bases lining up with TRBD1. Germline values: CDR1 MNHNS, CDR2 SASEGT. The V gene end was trimmed by 6 bases and the J gene end by 0 bases; junction bases not matched to a gene: 5. CDR3 length equals 15 residues.

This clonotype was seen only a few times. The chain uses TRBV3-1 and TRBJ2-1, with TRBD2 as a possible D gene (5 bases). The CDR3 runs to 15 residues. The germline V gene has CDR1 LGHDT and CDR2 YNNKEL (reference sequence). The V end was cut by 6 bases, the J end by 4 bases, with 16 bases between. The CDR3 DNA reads TGTGCCAGCAGTTACACCTCTGGACTTTACAATGAGCAGTTCTTC. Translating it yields CASSYTSGLYNEQFF.

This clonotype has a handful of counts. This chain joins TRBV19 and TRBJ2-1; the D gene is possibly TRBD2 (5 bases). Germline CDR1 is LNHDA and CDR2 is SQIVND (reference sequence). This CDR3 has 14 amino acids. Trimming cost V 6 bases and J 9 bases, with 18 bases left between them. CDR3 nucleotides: TGTGCCAGTAGCCAAGCCCCCGGGATGGGTGAGCAGTTCTTC. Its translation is CASSQAPGMGEQFF.

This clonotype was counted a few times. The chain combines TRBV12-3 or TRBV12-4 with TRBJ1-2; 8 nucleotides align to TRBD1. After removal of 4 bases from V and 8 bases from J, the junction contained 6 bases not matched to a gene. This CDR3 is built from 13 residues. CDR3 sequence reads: CASSSLRQGGYTF. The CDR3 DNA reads TGTGCCAGCAGTTCCCTTAGACAGGGGGGCTACACCTTC.

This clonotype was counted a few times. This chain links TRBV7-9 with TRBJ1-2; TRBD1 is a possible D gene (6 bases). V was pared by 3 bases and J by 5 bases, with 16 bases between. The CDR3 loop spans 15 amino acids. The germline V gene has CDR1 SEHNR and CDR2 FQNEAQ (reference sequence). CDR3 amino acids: CASSFGQPLSYGYTF. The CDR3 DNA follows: TGTGCCAGCAGCTTCGGACAGCCGCTCTCTTATGGCTACACCTTC.